The clone carrying this T cell receptor beta chain was picked up many times. The target antigen is unknown. This record belongs to a study of neurological immune-mediated disorders. One entry per CDR3 protein, called by TCRdb with MiXCR from the 5' RACE reads. The data hold about 74,000 distinct CDR3 sequences, with around 5.2% observed a single time. Study-level points and caveats: The multiple sclerosis repertoire cluster had no association with any clinical or MRI feature. The highest TCR clonal expansion occurred in HTLV-1-associated myelopathy; multiple sclerosis fell below healthy controls. It was the repertoires of 18 of 34 multiple sclerosis patients that phylogenetic grouping placed in one related-CDR3 cluster, which is a possible signature.

The CDR3 covers 14 residues. V trimming: 4 bases; J trimming: 7 bases; junction bases outside the gene matches: 9. The germline CDR1 and CDR2 sequences are ENHRY and SYGVKD. The sequence derives from a man younger than 35 with multiple sclerosis. Sequences were obtained from PBMCs. The gene calls are TRBV10-3 and TRBJ2-7, with 8 bases lining up with TRBD1. The CDR3 DNA is TGTGCCATCAGTGGGACGGACAGGGCGAGGGAGCAGTACTTC. Protein product: CAISGTDRAREQYF.